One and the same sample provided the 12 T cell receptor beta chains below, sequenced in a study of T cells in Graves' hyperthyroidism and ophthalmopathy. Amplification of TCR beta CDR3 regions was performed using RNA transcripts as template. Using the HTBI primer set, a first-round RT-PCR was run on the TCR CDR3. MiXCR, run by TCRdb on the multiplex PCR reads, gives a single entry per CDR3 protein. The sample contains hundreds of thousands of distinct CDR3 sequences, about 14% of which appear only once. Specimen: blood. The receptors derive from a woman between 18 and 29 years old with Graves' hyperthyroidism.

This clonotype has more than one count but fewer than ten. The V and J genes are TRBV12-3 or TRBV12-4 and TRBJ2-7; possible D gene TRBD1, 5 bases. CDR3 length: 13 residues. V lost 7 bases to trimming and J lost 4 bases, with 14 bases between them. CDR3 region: CASIGPGSYEQYF. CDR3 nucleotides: TGTGCCAGCATCGGGCCAGGGTCATACGAGCAGTACTTC.

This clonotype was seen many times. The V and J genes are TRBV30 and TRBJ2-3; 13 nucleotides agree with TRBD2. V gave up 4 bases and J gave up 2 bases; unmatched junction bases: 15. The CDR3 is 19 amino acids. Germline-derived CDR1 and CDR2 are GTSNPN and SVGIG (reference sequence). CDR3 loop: CAWTSTLPGLAGYTDTQYF. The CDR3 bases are TGTGCCTGGACCAGCACCCTTCCGGGACTAGCGGGGTACACAGATACGCAGTATTTT.

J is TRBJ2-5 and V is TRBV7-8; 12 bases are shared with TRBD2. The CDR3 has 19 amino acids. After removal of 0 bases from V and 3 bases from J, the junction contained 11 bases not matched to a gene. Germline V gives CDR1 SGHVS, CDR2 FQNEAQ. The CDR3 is CASSLAGLAGGRWEETQYF. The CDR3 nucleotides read TGTGCCAGCAGCTTAGCGGGGCTAGCGGGAGGGCGGTGGGAAGAGACCCAGTACTTC.

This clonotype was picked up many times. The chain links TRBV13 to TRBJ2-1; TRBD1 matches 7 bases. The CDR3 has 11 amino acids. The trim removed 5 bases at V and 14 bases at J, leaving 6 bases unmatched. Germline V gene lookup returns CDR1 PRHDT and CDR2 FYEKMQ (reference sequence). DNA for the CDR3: TGTGCCAGCAGCACGGGCCAGGGGGAGTTCTTC. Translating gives CASSTGQGEFF.

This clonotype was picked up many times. The CDR3 spells CASRARSLNTEAFF. The CDR3 DNA reads TGTGCCAGCAGGGCCAGGAGTCTGAACACTGAAGCTTTCTTT. The V and J genes are TRBV2 and TRBJ1-1, with D hard to call. Germline values: CDR1 SNHLY, CDR2 FYNNEI. The CDR3 covers 14 residues. Trimming shortened V by 6 bases and J by 0 bases, and 11 bases separated the two germline ends. The whole variable domain, filled in from reference TRBV2 and TRBJ1-1, reads EPEVTQTPSHQVTQMGQEVILRCVPISNHLYFYWYRQILGQKVEFLVSFYNNEISEKSEIFDDQFSVERPDGSNFTLKIRSTKLEDSAMYFCASRARSLNTEAFFGQGTRLTVV.

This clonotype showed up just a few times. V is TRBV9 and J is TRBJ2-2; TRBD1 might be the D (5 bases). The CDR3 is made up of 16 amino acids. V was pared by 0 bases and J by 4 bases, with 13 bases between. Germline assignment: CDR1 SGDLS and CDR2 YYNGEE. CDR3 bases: TGTGCCAGCAGCGTAGGGTCAGGGCGGTTCACCGGGGAGCTGTTTTTT. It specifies CASSVGSGRFTGELFF.

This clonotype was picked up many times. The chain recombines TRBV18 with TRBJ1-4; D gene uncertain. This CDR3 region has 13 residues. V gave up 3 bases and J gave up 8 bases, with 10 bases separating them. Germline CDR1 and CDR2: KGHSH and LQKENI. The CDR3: CASSPIGKEKLFF. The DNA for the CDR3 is TGTGCCAGCTCACCCATAGGTAAAGAAAAACTGTTTTTT.

CDR3 residues: CASSLVTAGGNTGELFF. CDR3 DNA: TGTGCCAGCAGCTTGGTAACAGCGGGAGGGAACACCGGGGAGCTGTTTTTT. V is TRBV5-6 and J is TRBJ2-2; 9 bases align to TRBD2. After removal of 0 bases from V and 1 base from J, the junction contained 4 bases not matched to a gene. Germline assignment: CDR1 SGHDT and CDR2 YYEEEE. The CDR3 contains 17 residues.

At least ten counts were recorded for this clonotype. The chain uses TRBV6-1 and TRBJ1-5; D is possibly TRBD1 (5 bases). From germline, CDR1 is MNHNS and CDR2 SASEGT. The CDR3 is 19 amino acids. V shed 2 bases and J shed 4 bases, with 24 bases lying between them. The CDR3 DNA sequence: TGTGCCAGCAGTGAAAAACCCCATTTTGAGCAGGGAGGGAATCAGCCCCAGCATTTT. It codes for CASSEKPHFEQGGNQPQHF.

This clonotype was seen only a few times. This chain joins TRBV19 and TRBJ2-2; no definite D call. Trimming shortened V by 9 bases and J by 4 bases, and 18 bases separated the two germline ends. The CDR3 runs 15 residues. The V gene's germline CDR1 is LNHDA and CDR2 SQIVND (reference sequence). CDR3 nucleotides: TGTGCCAGCACTATACGTGTCTATCCCACCGGGGAGCTGTTTTTT. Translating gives CASTIRVYPTGELFF.

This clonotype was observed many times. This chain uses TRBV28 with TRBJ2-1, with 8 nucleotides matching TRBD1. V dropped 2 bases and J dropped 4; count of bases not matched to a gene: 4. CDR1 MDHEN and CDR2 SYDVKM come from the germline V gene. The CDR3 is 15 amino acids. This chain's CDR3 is CASSLRDRLYNEQFF. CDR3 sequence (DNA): TGTGCCAGCAGTTTAAGGGACAGGCTATACAATGAGCAGTTCTTC.

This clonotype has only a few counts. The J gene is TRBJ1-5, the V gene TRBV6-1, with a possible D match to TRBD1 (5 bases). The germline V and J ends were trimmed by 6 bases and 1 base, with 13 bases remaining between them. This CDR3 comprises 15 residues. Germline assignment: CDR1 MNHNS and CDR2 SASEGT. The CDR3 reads CASSNPRASNQPQHF. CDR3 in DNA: TGTGCCAGCAGCAATCCCAGGGCGAGCAATCAGCCCCAGCATTTT.